A single sample is the source of the 9 T cell receptor beta chains below, sequenced in a study of CD8+ T cells in alopecia areata. Sorting of the five patients' CD4+ cells gave CD25+CD127- cells as the output. The sequencing template was cDNA reverse transcribed from extracted RNA. The data were produced by immunoSEQ multiplex PCR, yet TCRdb's version contains in-frame clones alone and is incomplete. Altogether about 37,000 clones are present, nearly 55% being singletons, with the ten largest covering less than 2%. Sequenced sample: CD4+ Tregs sorted from blood. These receptors were obtained from a human donor with alopecia areata.

The rearrangement uses TRBV27 and TRBJ2-5, with D possibly being TRBD2 (5 bases). The CDR3 extends over 15 amino acids. The germline CDR1 and CDR2 sequences are MNHEY and SMNVEV (reference sequence). With 2 bases removed from V and 4 bases from J, the gap between germline ends came to 14 bases. This chain's CDR3 is CASSLRGLSAETQYF. CDR3 bases: TGTGCCAGCAGTTTACGAGGCCTTAGCGCAGAGACCCAGTACTTC.

This clone was seen a few times. The chain recombines TRBV28 with TRBJ1-5; 11 nucleotides align to TRBD1. V was pared by 3 bases and J by 3 bases, with 4 bases of the junction left unmatched. This CDR3 has 16 amino acids. Germline CDR1 reads MDHEN; CDR2 reads SYDVKM. DNA of the CDR3: TGTGCCAGCAGTTTCGGGACAGGGGGTTACAATCAGCCCCAGCATTTT. The encoded protein is CASSFGTGGYNQPQHF.

This clone has just a few counts. The V and J genes are TRBV15 and TRBJ2-2; 9 bases are shared with TRBD2. J was trimmed by 2 bases and V by 3 bases; bases with no gene match: 10. The CDR3 extends over 18 amino acids. The germline V gene encodes CDR1 LNHNV and CDR2 YYDKDF (reference sequence). Written as DNA, the CDR3 is TGTGCCACCAGCAGGGCCAAGACTAGCGGCAGAAACACCGGGGAGCTGTTTTTT. It translates to CATSRAKTSGRNTGELFF. The full variable domain, with the rest looked up from reference TRBV15 and TRBJ2-2, is DAMVIQNPRYQVTQFGKPVTLSCSQTLNHNVMYWYQQKSSQAPKLLFHYYDKDFNNEADTPDNFQSRRPNTSFCFLDIRSPGLGDTAMYLCATSRAKTSGRNTGELFFGEGSRLTVL.

This sequence joins TRBV5-1 and TRBJ2-7; D ambiguous. Per the germline V gene, CDR1 is SGHRS and CDR2 is YFSETQ. The V end lost 2 bases, the J end lost 2 bases, and 11 bases lay between the germline ends. This CDR3 spans 14 amino acids. The DNA for the CDR3 is TGCGCCAGCAGCTTCCAGGCGGCCACCTACGAGCAGTACTTC. Its protein product is CASSFQAATYEQYF. Filled out from reference TRBV5-1 and TRBJ2-7, the complete variable domain reads KAGVTQTPRYLIKTRGQQVTLSCSPISGHRSVSWYQQTPGQGLQFLFEYFSETQRNKGNFPGRFSGRQFSNSRSEMNVSTLELGDSALYLCASSFQAATYEQYFGPGTRLTVT.

The rearrangement uses TRBV5-4 and TRBJ2-7; 7 nucleotides match TRBD2. The germline CDR1 and CDR2 sequences are SGHNT and YYREEE (reference sequence). The V gene end was trimmed by 0 bases and the J gene end by 3 bases; junction bases not matched to a gene: 3. CDR3 length equals 14 residues. The CDR3 loop is CASSLGTGGYEQYF. The DNA of the CDR3 is TGTGCCAGCAGCTTGGGGACGGGGGGCTACGAGCAGTACTTC.

Only one count was recorded for this clone. The V call is TRBV18, the J call TRBJ2-1; 11 bases fit TRBD1. This CDR3 has 15 amino acids. Germline CDR1 and CDR2: KGHSH and LQKENI. V dropped 2 bases and J dropped 8; count of bases not matched to a gene: 5. CDR3 nucleotide sequence: TGTGCCAGCTCACCAGGGACAGGGGGTTATGATGAGCAGTTCTTC. Its protein is CASSPGTGGYDEQFF.

The table lists this clone with a count of one. The rearrangement joins TRBV6-1 to TRBJ2-1; D may be TRBD2 (7 bases). The germline V gene encodes CDR1 MNHNS and CDR2 SASEGT. The CDR3 contains 14 residues. V gave up 10 bases and J gave up 6 bases, with 19 bases separating them. The CDR3 bases are TGTGCCATCCGGGGGGCCGTGAGGGCCAATGAGCAGTTCTTC. It translates to CAIRGAVRANEQFF.

This clone was counted between two and nine times. The rearrangement links TRBV6-6 to TRBJ1-3; possible D gene TRBD1, 5 bases. Per germline, CDR1 MNHNY and CDR2 SVGAGI (reference sequence). The CDR3 spans 15 residues. Trimming took off 0 bases at V and 2 bases at J, with 8 bases between the two ends. The DNA of the CDR3 is TGTGCCAGCAGTTACTCGCCCAGGGCTGGAAACACCATATATTTT. Translated, it gives CASSYSPRAGNTIYF.

This clone was seen a handful of times. The V and J genes are TRBV7-2 and TRBJ2-1; possibly TRBD2 for D (5 bases). This CDR3 has 14 residues. Germline CDR1 and CDR2: SGHTA and FQGNSA. Trimming removed 4 bases from V and 7 bases from J, with 14 bases in between. The chain's CDR3 is CASSSVGRRNEQFF. CDR3 coding DNA: TGTGCCAGCAGCTCTGTGGGGAGAAGGAATGAGCAGTTCTTC. Full variable domain (remainder filled in from reference TRBV7-2 and TRBJ2-1): GAGVSQSPSNKVTEKGKDVELRCDPISGHTALYWYRQSLGQGLEFLIYFQGNSAPDKSGLPSDRFSAERTGGSVSTLTIQRTQQEDSAVYLCASSSVGRRNEQFFGPGTRLTVL.